This T cell receptor beta chain was identified during a study of graft-versus-host responses after intestinal transplantation. Concerning this clone: Its specificity is not known.

This table comes from immunoSEQ multiplex PCR, and its TCRdb copy is limited to in-frame clones, with some not included. The sample contains some 120,000 clones, 85% to 95% of which appear only once. V shed 2 bases and J shed 1 base, with 8 bases lying between them. In germline, CDR1 is SGHAT, CDR2 FQNNGV. This CDR3 contains 14 residues. This clonotype was sampled from a human donor who was the organ donor for an intestinal transplant. Sample: unstimulated CD8+ T cells sorted from spleen or lymph node cells, taken before transplant. The chain is built from TRBV11-2 and TRBJ2-5, with D uncertain. CDR3 region: CASSLLSFQETQYF. The DNA for the CDR3 is TGTGCCAGCAGCTTACTCTCCTTCCAAGAGACCCAGTACTTC. The full variable domain, with the rest looked up from reference TRBV11-2 and TRBJ2-5, is EAGVAQSPRYKIIEKRQSVAFWCNPISGHATLYWYQQILGQGPKLLIQFQNNGVVDDSQLPKDRFSAERLKGVDSTLKIQPAKLEDSAVYLCASSLLSFQETQYFGPGTRLLVL.